Following are 20 T cell receptor beta chains from one sample sequenced in a study of CD8 T cells in ankylosing spondylitis (dated by TCRdb to about 2017). Library creation used 5' RACE. Sequencing relied on an Illumina HiSeq 2500. The raw public reads went through TCRdb reprocessing: fastp at Q25, MiXCR clone calling, in-frame beta chains kept. Every distinct CDR3 protein forms one entry, paired with its most common genes and DNA. The sample table lists 150,000 to 200,000 distinct CDR3 sequences, over 15% of them with a count of one. The ten largest clones add up to around 4% of the sample. Sequencing used blood, either unsorted or a sorted T cell fraction (not recorded which). Every receptor here comes from a male donor aged 5-30 years with ankylosing spondylitis or in good health (not recorded which). Donor details come from another sample of the same person, matched by shared clones.

This clonotype was picked up a small number of times. V usage is TRBV20-1 and J usage is TRBJ1-1, with D possibly TRBD1 on 5 matching bases. Per germline, CDR1 DFQATT and CDR2 SNEGSKA (reference sequence). Trimming took 1 base from V and 8 from J, leaving 17 bases between them. This CDR3 has 14 amino acids. The CDR3 reads CSARVSGAVTEAFF. DNA for the CDR3: TGCAGTGCTAGAGTTTCCGGGGCCGTAACCGAAGCTTTCTTT.

A remark on this clonotype: This could be a read error, since a much larger clone is one nucleotide away. The rearrangement links TRBV5-1 to TRBJ2-3; D unclear. CDR3 size: 14 residues. Germline assignment: CDR1 SGHRS and CDR2 YFSETQ. V lost 4 bases and J 2 bases, leaving 11 bases between the germline ends. Here the CDR3 reads CASSIDIPTDTQYF. DNA for the CDR3: TGCGCCAGCAGCATAGACATCCCCACAGATACGCAGTATTTT.

This clonotype was recorded a few times. An end of the junction does not agree with germline; a read error may underlie this. The V gene is TRBV29-1, the J gene TRBJ2-5; D possibly corresponds to TRBD2 (5 bases). The germline V gene encodes CDR1 SQVTM and CDR2 ANQGSEA. This CDR3 region has 10 residues. Here the CDR3 DNA reads TGCAGCGTTGTGGAGGTACACGCCGACTTC. Protein sequence: CSVVEVHADF.

This clonotype came up a few times. The chain couples TRBV7-8 to TRBJ2-3; 8 positions match TRBD1. V shed 4 bases and J 2 bases; nucleotides not matched to a gene: 5. The CDR3 length is 15 residues. From germline, CDR1 is SGHVS and CDR2 FQNEAQ. CDR3 sequence reads: CASSSGQASTDTQYF. CDR3 nucleotides: TGTGCCAGCAGCTCGGGACAGGCCTCCACAGATACGCAGTATTTT.

This clonotype has ten or more counts. This chain links TRBV11-2 with TRBJ2-7; D may be TRBD2 (6 bases). The CDR3 sequence is 14 residues long. CDR1 and CDR2 from the germline V gene are SGHAT and FQNNGV. Deletions cut 4 bases from V and 3 bases from J, with 13 bases between. CDR3 sequence reads: CASSSAGRYYEQYF. In nucleotides, the CDR3 is TGTGCCAGCAGCTCCGCGGGACGGTACTACGAGCAGTACTTC.

The chain carries TRBV29-1 and TRBJ2-7, with D perhaps TRBD1 or TRBD2 (5 bases each). Germline V gene sequence: CDR1 SQVTM, CDR2 ANQGSEA. The CDR3 is made up of 12 amino acids. V shed 4 bases and J shed 3 bases, with 10 bases lying between them. The CDR3 DNA is TGCAGCGTTGCCGGGGCGAACTACGAGCAGTACGTC. Translated, it gives CSVAGANYEQYV.

This sequence joins TRBV18 and TRBJ1-2; a possible D gene is TRBD1 (5 bases). The CDR3 covers 13 residues. Trimming removed 6 bases at V and 4 bases at J, with 12 bases between. Looked up from germline, CDR1 is KGHSH and CDR2 is LQKENI. The CDR3 coding sequence is TGTGCCAGCTCTCCCGACAGCCGCTATGGCTACACCTTC. Its translation is CASSPDSRYGYTF.

This clonotype appeared many times. The V gene is TRBV2, the J gene TRBJ2-2; D gene ambiguous. Germline V lookup: CDR1 SNHLY, CDR2 FYNNEI. CDR3 size: 13 residues. V was pared by 0 bases and J by 6 bases, with 5 bases between. DNA of the CDR3: TGTGCCAGCAGTGAAGCAGGGCCCGGGGAGCTGTTTTTT. This encodes CASSEAGPGELFF.

This clonotype was observed at least ten times. The J gene is TRBJ2-5, the V gene TRBV29-1; D call uncertain. CDR3 length: 11 amino acids. V gave up 4 bases and J gave up 2 bases, with 5 bases separating them. The V gene's germline CDR1 is SQVTM and CDR2 ANQGSEA. The CDR3 reads CSVASQETQYF. The CDR3 DNA reads as TGCAGCGTTGCTTCTCAAGAGACCCAGTACTTC.

This clonotype was seen at least ten times. The chain has TRBV18 and TRBJ2-2; 7 positions agree with TRBD1. The CDR3 covers 16 residues. CDR1 KGHSH and CDR2 LQKENI come from the germline V gene. J gave up 3 bases and V 3 bases, and 7 bases lay outside the gene matches. The CDR3 loop reads CASSPLGTAYTGELFF. CDR3 bases: TGTGCCAGCTCACCGTTAGGGACAGCATACACCGGGGAGCTGTTTTTT.

Many counts were recorded for this clonotype. The chain has TRBV2 and TRBJ1-2; no clear D. The CDR3 is 16 residues long. From germline, CDR1 is SNHLY and CDR2 FYNNEI. Trimming pared 3 bases from V and 6 bases from J, leaving 20 bases between. The CDR3 DNA reads TGTGCCAGCAGTGACGCTCGATCTCCCCGGCTTAATGGCTACACCTTC. This sequence encodes CASSDARSPRLNGYTF.

This clonotype was counted only a few times. The V and J genes are TRBV2 and TRBJ2-3; D may match TRBD1 or TRBD2 (5 bases each). Trimming cost V 3 bases and J 4 bases, with 11 bases left between them. Per germline, CDR1 SNHLY and CDR2 FYNNEI. The CDR3 extends over 14 amino acids. CDR3: CASSDRDGSDTQYF. The CDR3, as DNA: TGTGCCAGCAGTGACCGGGACGGCTCAGATACGCAGTATTTT.

This clonotype came up many times. Here the CDR3 DNA reads TGTGCCAGCAGTCCGCAGGGGACCACTGAAGCTTTCTTT. It codes for CASSPQGTTEAFF. This rearrangement joins TRBV12-3 or TRBV12-4 to TRBJ1-1, with a possible D match to TRBD1 (6 bases). CDR3 length: 13 residues. Trimming removed 5 bases from V and 4 bases from J, with 11 bases in between.

Ten or more counts support this clonotype. The chain has TRBV19 and TRBJ2-1, with a tentative D call TRBD1 (6 bases). The V end was cut by 3 bases, the J end by 4 bases, with 10 bases between. Germline V gives CDR1 LNHDA, CDR2 SQIVND (reference sequence). The CDR3 spans 14 residues. This CDR3 reads CASSIGGPYNEQFF. CDR3 nucleotides: TGTGCCAGTAGTATTGGGGGCCCTTACAATGAGCAGTTCTTC.

This clonotype was counted ten times or more. J is TRBJ1-2 and V is TRBV30, with D unresolved. The CDR3 contains 14 residues. Germline V CDR1 and CDR2: GTSNPN, SVGIG (reference sequence). V lost 0 bases to trimming and J lost 0 bases, with 8 bases between them. The CDR3 DNA follows: TGTGCCTGGAGTGTCCGTCGAGCTAACTATGGCTACACCTTC. Translated: CAWSVRRANYGYTF.

This clonotype was observed at least ten times. The chain combines TRBV4-2 with TRBJ2-1; 11 bases align to TRBD2. Germline CDR1 and CDR2: LGHNA and YNFKEQ. This CDR3 has 19 residues. V dropped 1 base and J dropped 4; count of bases not matched to a gene: 12. The CDR3 sequence is CASSQGPPGRLAGYNEQFF. The DNA for the CDR3 is TGTGCCAGCAGCCAAGGACCCCCCGGCAGACTAGCGGGGTACAATGAGCAGTTCTTC.

In its sample, this clonotype was seen many times. V usage is TRBV4-1 and J usage is TRBJ1-1; no clear D. Germline CDR1 reads MGHRA; CDR2 reads YSYEKL. Between the trimmed V and J ends, which lost 3 bases and 3 bases, there was a span of 17 bases. This CDR3 region has 16 residues. The CDR3: CASSQLQVMPYTEAFF. CDR3 sequence (DNA): TGCGCCAGCAGCCAGCTTCAAGTCATGCCCTACACTGAAGCTTTCTTT.

The chain carries TRBV12-3 or TRBV12-4 and TRBJ2-4; TRBD1 might be the D (5 bases). V was shortened by 6 bases and J by 7 bases, with 10 bases between the two germline ends. The CDR3 contains 12 residues. Here the CDR3 DNA reads TGTGCCAGCAGCGACAGTGGGAACATTCAGTACTTC. Translation gives CASSDSGNIQYF.

This clonotype appeared many times. This chain connects TRBV5-6 to TRBJ2-5, with D tentatively TRBD2 (5 bases). Germline V lookup: CDR1 SGHDT, CDR2 YYEEEE. V lost 7 bases to trimming and J lost 5 bases, with 21 bases between them. The length of the CDR3 is 15 residues. The CDR3 nucleotides read TGTGCCAGCTCCACTCTTGGGGAGAGTTCGGAGACCCAGTACTTC. Protein: CASSTLGESSETQYF.

This clonotype has at least ten counts. V is TRBV29-1 and J is TRBJ2-1; weak D call: TRBD1 (5 bases). CDR3 size: 16 residues. In germline, CDR1 is SQVTM, CDR2 ANQGSEA. Trimming stripped 6 bases from V and 0 bases from J, with 18 bases between. CDR3 residues: CSVQISGISSYNEQFF. CDR3 coding DNA: TGCAGCGTCCAAATCTCAGGGATTAGCTCCTACAATGAGCAGTTCTTC.